In this sample, the clone carrying this T cell receptor (beta chain) turned up once. Its antigen is not identified. The CDR3 runs to 13 residues. CDR1 is DFQATT and CDR2 is SNEGSKA in the germline V gene (reference sequence). V lost 2 bases to trimming and J lost 4 bases, with 9 bases between them. Donor samples were obtained from healthy Caucasian individuals from Russia, aged about 6 to 90. Together with a sample-barcoded 5' primer, a J-beta primer mix was included in a second PCR lasting about 6 to 11 cycles. TCRdb itself ran the 5' RACE reads through MiXCR, one entry per CDR3 protein. The table records some 1.1 million distinct CDR3 sequences, more than 30% of them present only once. These data originate in a study of blood T cells in healthy people across ages. Across the whole study: With template switching, about one barcoded beta molecule was captured per two T cells.

Study conclusions and caveats: There were more naive CD4+ cells and higher diversity in long-lived donors than in aged donors. Older individuals had lower TCR beta diversity per million T cells (the decline was roughly linear).

This TCR was sampled from a man younger than 35 in good health. The chain joins TRBV20-1 to TRBJ1-5; the D gene is possibly TRBD1 (5 bases). The sequenced sample consisted of blood. CDR3: CSARWGSNQPQHF. In DNA form, the CDR3 reads TGCAGTGCTAGATGGGGGAGTAATCAGCCCCAGCATTTT.